In its sample, the clone carrying this T cell receptor beta chain was seen once. The antigen remains undetermined. PCR employed 60 Vbeta and 13 Jbeta primers. Clones were sequenced by immunoSEQ multiplex PCR, and TCRdb holds only the in-frame ones, with some missing. Of over 65,000 clones in the sample, around 80% were seen once. The CDR3 has 12 residues. The V end lost 7 bases, the J end lost 3 bases, and 9 bases lay between the germline ends. The data originate from a study of cytomegalovirus exposure and HLA in healthy donors. Study observations and caveats: Data from an earlier analysis indicated that most TCR beta V segments were productive either about 87% or about 30% of the time. While the bulk of TCR sequences proved rare, some public TCRs turned up in many donors.

The gene calls are TRBV23-1 and TRBJ1-1; possible D gene TRBD1, 5 bases. TRBV23-1 is filed as an ORF, its function uncertain. This clonotype was obtained from a man in his forties in good health and CMV-seronegative. The source material was PBMCs. As DNA, the CDR3 is TGCGCCAGCAAAACAGGAGACACTGAAGCTTTCTTT. Its protein is CASKTGDTEAFF.